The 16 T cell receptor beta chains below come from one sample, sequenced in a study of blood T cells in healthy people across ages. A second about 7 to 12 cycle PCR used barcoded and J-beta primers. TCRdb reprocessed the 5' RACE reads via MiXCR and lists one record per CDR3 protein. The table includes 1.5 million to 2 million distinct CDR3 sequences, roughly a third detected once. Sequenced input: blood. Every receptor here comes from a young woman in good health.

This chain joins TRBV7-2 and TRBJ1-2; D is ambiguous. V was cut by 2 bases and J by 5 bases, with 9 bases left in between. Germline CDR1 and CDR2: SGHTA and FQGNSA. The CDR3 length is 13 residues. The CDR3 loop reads CASSLRGEYGYTF. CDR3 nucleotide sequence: TGTGCCAGCAGCTTACGGGGAGAGTATGGCTACACCTTC. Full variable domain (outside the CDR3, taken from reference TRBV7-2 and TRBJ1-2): GAGVSQSPSNKVTEKGKDVELRCDPISGHTALYWYRQSLGQGLEFLIYFQGNSAPDKSGLPSDRFSAERTGGSVSTLTIQRTQQEDSAVYLCASSLRGEYGYTFGSGTRLTVV.

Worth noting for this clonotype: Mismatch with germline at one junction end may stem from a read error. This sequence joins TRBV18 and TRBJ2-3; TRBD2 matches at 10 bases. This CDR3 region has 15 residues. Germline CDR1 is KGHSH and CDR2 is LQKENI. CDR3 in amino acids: CTSSLGLANTDTQYF. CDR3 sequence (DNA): TGTACCAGCTCACTGGGACTAGCGAACACAGATACGCAGTATTTT.

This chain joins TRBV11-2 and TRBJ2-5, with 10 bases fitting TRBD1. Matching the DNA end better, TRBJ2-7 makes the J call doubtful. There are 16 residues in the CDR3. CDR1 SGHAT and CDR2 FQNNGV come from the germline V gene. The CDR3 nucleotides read TGTGCCAGCAGCTTAGGCTGCGGGACAGGGGTCTACGAGCAGTACTTC. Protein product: CASSLGCGTGVYEQYF.

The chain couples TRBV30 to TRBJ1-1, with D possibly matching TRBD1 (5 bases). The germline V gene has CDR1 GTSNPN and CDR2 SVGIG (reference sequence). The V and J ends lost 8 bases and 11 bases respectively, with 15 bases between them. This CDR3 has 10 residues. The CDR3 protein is CAAFQGGAFF. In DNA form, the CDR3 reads TGTGCCGCGTTCCAGGGTGGGGCTTTCTTT.

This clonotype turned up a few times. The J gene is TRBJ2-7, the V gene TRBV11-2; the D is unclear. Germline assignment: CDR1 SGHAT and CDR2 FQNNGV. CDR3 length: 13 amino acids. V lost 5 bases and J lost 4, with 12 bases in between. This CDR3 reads CASSQRQVYEQYF. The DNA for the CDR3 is TGTGCCAGCAGCCAACGACAAGTTTACGAGCAGTACTTC.

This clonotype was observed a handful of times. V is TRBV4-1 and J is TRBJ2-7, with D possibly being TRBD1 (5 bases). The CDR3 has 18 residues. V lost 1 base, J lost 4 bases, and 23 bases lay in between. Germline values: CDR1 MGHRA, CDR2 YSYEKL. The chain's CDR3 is CASSQGKSLRDLPYEQYF. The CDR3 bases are TGCGCCAGCAGCCAAGGAAAGTCTCTCAGGGATCTCCCTTACGAGCAGTACTTC.

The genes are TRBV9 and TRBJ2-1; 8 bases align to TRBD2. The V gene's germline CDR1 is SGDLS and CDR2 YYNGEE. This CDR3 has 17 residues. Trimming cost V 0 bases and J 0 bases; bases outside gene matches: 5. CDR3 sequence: CASSVGTGTSSYNEQFF. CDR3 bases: TGTGCCAGCAGCGTAGGGACCGGGACTAGCTCCTACAATGAGCAGTTCTTC.

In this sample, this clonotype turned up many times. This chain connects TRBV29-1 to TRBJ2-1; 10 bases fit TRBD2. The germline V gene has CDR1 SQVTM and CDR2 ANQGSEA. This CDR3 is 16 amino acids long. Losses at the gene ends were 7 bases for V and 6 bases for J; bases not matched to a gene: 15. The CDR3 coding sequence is TGCAGCGCCGTAAACCCTCTAGCGGGAGCCCGCAATGAGCAGTTCTTC. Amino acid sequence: CSAVNPLAGARNEQFF.

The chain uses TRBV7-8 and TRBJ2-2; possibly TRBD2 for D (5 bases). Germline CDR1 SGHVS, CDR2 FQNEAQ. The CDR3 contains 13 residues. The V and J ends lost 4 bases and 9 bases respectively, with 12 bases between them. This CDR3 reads CASSSRTLRELFF. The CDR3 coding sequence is TGTGCCAGCAGCTCGAGGACTCTCCGGGAGCTGTTTTTT.

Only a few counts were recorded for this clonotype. CDR3 sequence (DNA): TGTGCCATCAGTAATGAGCAGTTCTTC. Protein: CAISNEQFF. V gene TRBV10-3 combines with J gene TRBJ2-1; D gene ambiguous. Germline lookup yields CDR1 ENHRY and CDR2 SYGVKD. Deletions cut 5 bases from V and 7 bases from J, with 0 bases between. The CDR3 consists of 9 residues.

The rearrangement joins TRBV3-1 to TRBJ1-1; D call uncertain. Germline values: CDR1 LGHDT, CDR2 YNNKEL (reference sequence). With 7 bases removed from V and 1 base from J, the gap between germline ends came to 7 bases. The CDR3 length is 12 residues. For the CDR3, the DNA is TGTGCCAGCACACGGGAGAACACTGAAGCTTTCTTT. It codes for CASTRENTEAFF. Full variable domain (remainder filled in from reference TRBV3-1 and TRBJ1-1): DTAVSQTPKYLVTQMGNDKSIKCEQNLGHDTMYWYKQDSKKFLKIMFSYNNKELIINETVPNRFSPKSPDKAHLNLHINSLELGDSAVYFCASTRENTEAFFGQGTRLTVV.

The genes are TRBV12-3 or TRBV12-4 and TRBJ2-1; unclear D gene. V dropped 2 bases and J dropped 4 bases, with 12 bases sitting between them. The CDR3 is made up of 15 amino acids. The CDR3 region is CASSLMAGRYNEQFF. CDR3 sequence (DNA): TGTGCCAGCAGTTTAATGGCCGGACGGTACAATGAGCAGTTCTTC.

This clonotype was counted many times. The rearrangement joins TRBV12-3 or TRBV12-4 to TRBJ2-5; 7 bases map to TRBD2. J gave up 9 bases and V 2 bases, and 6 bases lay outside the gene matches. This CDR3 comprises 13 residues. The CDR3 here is CASSLTSEGSQYF. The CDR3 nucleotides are TGTGCCAGCAGTTTAACTAGCGAGGGTTCCCAGTACTTC.

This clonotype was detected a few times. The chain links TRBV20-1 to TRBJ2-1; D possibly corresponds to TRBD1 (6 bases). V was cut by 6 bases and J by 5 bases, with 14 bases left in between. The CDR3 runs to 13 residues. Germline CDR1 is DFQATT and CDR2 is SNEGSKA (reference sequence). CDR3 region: CSAGGQRDNEQFF. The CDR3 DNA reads TGCAGTGCCGGTGGACAGAGAGACAATGAGCAGTTCTTC.

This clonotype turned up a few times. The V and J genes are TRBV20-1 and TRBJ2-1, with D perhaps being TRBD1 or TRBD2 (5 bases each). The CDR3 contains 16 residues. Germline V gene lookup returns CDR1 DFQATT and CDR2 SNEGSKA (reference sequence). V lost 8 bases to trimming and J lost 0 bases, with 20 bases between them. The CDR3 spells CSPPPGPKASYNEQFF. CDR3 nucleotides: TGCAGTCCACCCCCGGGACCCAAGGCCTCCTACAATGAGCAGTTCTTC.

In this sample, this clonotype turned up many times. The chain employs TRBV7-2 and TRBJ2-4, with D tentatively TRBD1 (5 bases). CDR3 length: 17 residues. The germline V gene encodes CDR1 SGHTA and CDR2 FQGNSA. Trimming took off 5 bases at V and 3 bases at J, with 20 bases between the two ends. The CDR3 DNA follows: TGTGCCAGCAGCCCCTTTGGGGCAAACACTTACAAAAACATTCAGTACTTC. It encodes CASSPFGANTYKNIQYF.